Listed below are T cell receptor beta chains from one sample, sequenced in a study of control samples from healthy donors and cancer patients. Data came from immunoSEQ multiplex PCR; TCRdb stores just in-frame clones and leaves some out. The table records 150,000 to 200,000 clones, approximately 92% of them present only once. The sequenced sample consisted of blood. The receptors originated from a man younger than 30 in good health. Each CDR3 is given with its conserved first and last residue. The order of the fields is D gene, clone size, J gene, V gene, CDR3 DNA, CDR3 protein. A D gene is named only where the DNA matches it firmly. Rows give clone size only sometimes, using once, few, many, or a class for an expanded clone.

TRBD1 | - | TRBJ2-2 | TRBV30 | TGTGCCTGGAGTAGGGACAGGGCGGGCGCCGGGGAGCTGTTTTTT | CAWSRDRAGAGELFF
- | - | TRBJ1-2 | TRBV6-5 | TGTGCCAGCAGTAAACGGGGGGGCTATGGCTACACCTTC | CASSKRGGYGYTF
- | - | TRBJ2-1 | TRBV5-1 | TGCGCCAGCAGCTTGGGGGGGGGACAGAGCCGACTGGGGACTAGTTTAATGAATGAGCAGTTCTTC | CASSLGGGQSRLGTSLMNEQFF
TRBD2 | - | TRBJ2-1 | TRBV4-1 | TGCGCCAGCAGCCAAGGTCTTAGCGGGGGCGGAGGTGAGCAGTTCTTC | CASSQGLSGGGGEQFF
- | - | TRBJ1-2 | TRBV9 | TGTGCCAGCAGCGCCCGTGGGGGGGCGGAAGGCTATGGCTACACCTTC | CASSARGGAEGYGYTF
TRBD1 | - | TRBJ1-2 | TRBV6-4 | TGTGCCAGCAGTGACGGGACAGGGGGCATCTATGGCTACACCTTC | CASSDGTGGIYGYTF
- | - | TRBJ2-1 | TRBV7-3 | TGTGCCAGCAGCTTAGGAAAAGGGCTCAATGAGCAGTTCTTC | CASSLGKGLNEQFF
- | - | TRBJ1-4 | TRBV27 | TGTGCCAGCAGTACGGTACAGGTGGGAAAGGAAAAACTGTTTTTT | CASSTVQVGKEKLFF
- | - | TRBJ1-3 | TRBV5-4 | TGTGCCAGCAGCCCCCAGGGTACTGGAAACACCATATATTTT | CASSPQGTGNTIYF
- | - | TRBJ1-2 | TRBV6-5 | TGTGCCAGCGCCTCCCCGGGGAGGTATGGCTACACCTTC | CASASPGRYGYTF
- | - | TRBJ2-2 | TRBV24-1 | TGTGCCACCAGTGATTTGCTGGGACCGAACACCGGGGAGCTGTTTTTT | CATSDLLGPNTGELFF
- | - | TRBJ1-1 | TRBV19 | TGTGCCAGTACCGGGACGGCGGTTGGCGCTTTCTTT | CASTGTAVGAFF
- | - | TRBJ1-6 | TRBV5-1 | TGCGCCAGCAGCTTGGGGGGGGACAATTCACCCCTCCACTTT | CASSLGGDNSPLHF
- | once | TRBJ2-5 | TRBV7-3 | TGTGCCAGCAGCCCGGGACAATCGGAGACCCAGTACTTC | CASSPGQSETQYF
TRBD2 | - | TRBJ2-1 | TRBV2 | TGTGCCAGCAGTTGGAATAGCGGGGACTACAATGAGCAGTTCTTC | CASSWNSGDYNEQFF
TRBD1 | - | TRBJ1-2 | TRBV6-5 | TGTGCCAGCAGTCGAGACAGGGATTTCTATGGCTACACCTTC | CASSRDRDFYGYTF
TRBD1 | - | TRBJ2-2 | TRBV4-1 | TGCGCCAGCAGCCAACTAGACAGGGGAGGCACCGGGGAGCTGTTTTTT | CASSQLDRGGTGELFF
- | - | TRBJ2-1 | TRBV24-1 | TGTGCCACCAGTCCAACGAGAAAGGGGAGGGAGCAGTTCTTC | CATSPTRKGREQFF
TRBD1 | - | TRBJ1-2 | TRBV27 | TGTGCCAGCAGTATCTCACGGACAGGGAGGGATGGCTACACCTTC | CASSISRTGRDGYTF
- | - | TRBJ2-7 | TRBV5-1 | TGCGCCAGCAGCTTGGCCGTTGACAGTACCTACGAGCAGTACTTC | CASSLAVDSTYEQYF
TRBD1 | - | TRBJ1-1 | TRBV3-1/TRBV3-2 | TGTGCCAGCAGCCAACCCAGGGGGACTGAAGCTTTCTTT | CASSQPRGTEAFF
TRBD1 | many | TRBJ2-7 | TRBV6-1 | TGTGCCAGCAGTGAAGGGACAGGGTTCTACGAGCAGTACTTC | CASSEGTGFYEQYF
- | - | TRBJ1-4 | TRBV2 | TGTGCCAGCCAACGCACTAGGGCAACTAATGAAAAACTGTTTTTT | CASQRTRATNEKLFF
TRBD2 | - | TRBJ2-3 | TRBV4-1 | TGCGCCAGCAGCCAAGAATCCAGCGGGGGGCTTCGCACAGATACGCAGTATTTT | CASSQESSGGLRTDTQYF
TRBD1 | - | TRBJ1-2 | TRBV28 | TGTGCCAGCAGCGAGCCCGGACAGGGGGCGCGGGGCTACACCTTC | CASSEPGQGARGYTF
TRBD1 | - | TRBJ1-1 | TRBV6-5 | TGTGCCAGCAGTCGGACAGGGGAAGCTTTCTTT | CASSRTGEAFF
TRBD2 | - | TRBJ2-1 | TRBV30 | TGTGCCTGGAGTTTGATGGCGGGGGGTTTAAATGAGCAGTTCTTC | CAWSLMAGGLNEQFF
- | - | TRBJ1-5 | TRBV30 | TGTGCCTGGAGTGACTCTCGAGGGGGTGGTAGAGGGGTCCAGCATTTT | CAWSDSRGGGRGVQHF
TRBD1 | - | TRBJ1-1 | TRBV6-5 | TGTGCCAGCAGTAACCCGGGACAGGGTAAGACTTTCTTT | CASSNPGQGKTFF
TRBD1 | - | TRBJ2-7 | TRBV5-1 | TGCGCCAGCAGCGGTGGGACAGCCTACTCCTACGAGCAGTACTTC | CASSGGTAYSYEQYF
TRBD1 | - | TRBJ1-2 | TRBV24-1 | TGTGCCACCAGTGACCCCGACAGGGGGAATGGCTACACCTTC | CATSDPDRGNGYTF
- | - | TRBJ2-3 | TRBV2 | TGTGCCAGCAGTATCCAGGGGACTAGCACAGATACGCAGTATTTT | CASSIQGTSTDTQYF
- | once | TRBJ2-3 | TRBV3-1/TRBV3-2 | TGTGCCAGCAGCTCTCTCGGCGACACAGATACGCAGTATTTT | CASSSLGDTDTQYF
- | - | TRBJ1-4 | TRBV2 | TGTGCCAGCAGTGAAGCGAGGAGGGGGGCTGATGAAAAACTGTTTTTT | CASSEARRGADEKLFF
- | - | TRBJ2-3 | TRBV5-6 | TGTGCCAGCACCTACTTGGAGTGGGGGGCACAGACTAGCACAGATACGCAGTATTTT | CASTYLEWGAQTSTDTQYF
- | - | TRBJ2-5 | TRBV13 | TGTGCCAGCAGCCTCCAACCGGGCCTGAGGATAGAGACCCAGTACTTC | CASSLQPGLRIETQYF
- | - | TRBJ2-1 | TRBV28 | TGTGCCAGCACCCTTGATACCTACAATGAGCAGTTCTTC | CASTLDTYNEQFF
- | - | TRBJ1-2 | TRBV2 | TGTGCCAGCAGTGAAGCGCTGGGCATGTCAAATGGCTACACCTTC | CASSEALGMSNGYTF
- | - | TRBJ1-4 | TRBV3-1/TRBV3-2 | TGTGCCAGCAGCAACCCTCATGACGCCTCTAATGAAAAACTGTTTTTT | CASSNPHDASNEKLFF
- | - | TRBJ2-3 | TRBV28 | TGTGCCAGCAGTTTCCGGCGGGGCACAGATACGCAGTATTTT | CASSFRRGTDTQYF
- | - | TRBJ2-2 | TRBV5-1 | TGCGCCAGCAGCTTGGTACCCACCAGCGAGCTGTTTTTT | CASSLVPTSELFF
- | - | TRBJ2-1 | TRBV3-1/TRBV3-2 | TGTGCCAGCAGCCAAGAGACCGGGATCTACAATGAGCAGTTCTTC | CASSQETGIYNEQFF
- | - | TRBJ1-1 | TRBV9 | TGTGCCAGCGGCGGCACTGAAGCTTTCTTT | CASGGTEAFF
- | - | TRBJ1-4 | TRBV12-5 | TGTGCTAGTGGTTTGAGTACAGGACAGATACGGGCCAGAGGTGAAAAACTGTTTTTT | CASGLSTGQIRARGEKLFF
- | - | TRBJ2-2 | TRBV27 | TGTGCCAGCAGCAAATGGAAGGGGACGGGAAACACCGGGGAGCTGTTTTTT | CASSKWKGTGNTGELFF
TRBD1 | few | TRBJ1-1 | TRBV5-1 | TGCGCCAGCGGCGTAGACCGGGACAGAAACACTGAAGCTTTCTTT | CASGVDRDRNTEAFF
TRBD1 | few | TRBJ1-4 | TRBV10-3 | TGTGCCATCAGTGTGACAGCGACAGGGTATGAAAAACTGTTTTTT | CAISVTATGYEKLFF
- | - | TRBJ2-2 | TRBV3-1/TRBV3-2 | TGTGCCAGCTCTAGCCAGTCGACCGGGGAGCTGTTTTTT | CASSSQSTGELFF
- | - | TRBJ1-2 | TRBV6-1 | TGTGCCAGCAGTGAAGCCGGGACCGGGAGGGATCGGGCTAACTATGGCTACACCTTC | CASSEAGTGRDRANYGYTF
- | - | TRBJ2-5 | TRBV5-4 | TGTGCCAGCAGCTCAGGGAATTCTGGGACCCAGTACTTC | CASSSGNSGTQYF
- | - | TRBJ2-2 | TRBV19 | TGTGCCAGTAGTATGGCTATTACACCGAACACCGGGGAGCTGTTTTTT | CASSMAITPNTGELFF
- | - | TRBJ2-1 | TRBV4-1 | TGCGCCAGCAGCCACAAGGCCCCTGCTAGTACCCCCTACAATGAGCAGTTCTTC | CASSHKAPASTPYNEQFF
TRBD2 | - | TRBJ2-5 | TRBV5-4 | TGTGCCAGCAGCTTGTGGGCGGGGGGCGGTCAAGAGACCCAGTACTTC | CASSLWAGGGQETQYF